Each of the 6 T cell receptor beta chains below was sequenced from the same sample in a study of spatial heterogeneity in lung cancer. TCRdb used MiXCR to reprocess the 5' RACE reads, holding one entry per CDR3 protein. The repertoire holds about 43,000 distinct CDR3 sequences, under 25% seen once, with about 7% in the top ten. Time point: blood at routine non-recurrence follow-up after resection. Material: PBMCs, obtained at follow-up. The receptors were sampled from a female donor with early-stage non-small cell lung cancer.

The chain is built from TRBV11-2 and TRBJ2-5; the D is unclear. CDR1 and CDR2 from the germline V gene are SGHAT and FQNNGV. V was clipped by 4 bases and J by 1 base, with 10 bases between them. This CDR3 has 14 amino acids. CDR3 protein: CASSSSSGQETQYF. CDR3 DNA sequence: TGTGCCAGCAGCTCCAGCTCCGGCCAAGAGACCCAGTACTTC.

This clonotype was observed a handful of times. The chain links TRBV11-2 to TRBJ1-1; a possible D gene is TRBD1 (6 bases). The CDR3 consists of 13 residues. Trimming took 5 bases from V and 5 from J, leaving 12 bases between them. From germline, CDR1 is SGHAT and CDR2 FQNNGV. This CDR3 is CASSQQGKTEAFF. In nucleotides, the CDR3 is TGTGCCAGCAGCCAACAGGGTAAGACTGAAGCTTTCTTT.

The chain joins TRBV12-3 or TRBV12-4 to TRBJ2-2; 10 nucleotides match TRBD1. V lost 6 bases, J lost 2 bases, and 6 bases stayed unmatched. This CDR3 is 16 amino acids long. CDR3 DNA: TGTGCCAGCAGCTTAAGGGACAGGGGAAACACCGGGGAGCTGTTTTTT. It yields the protein CASSLRDRGNTGELFF.

This chain joins TRBV11-2 and TRBJ2-5; maybe TRBD1 (6 bases). Germline CDR1 SGHAT, CDR2 FQNNGV. V was trimmed by 5 bases and J by 2 bases, leaving 9 bases between them. The CDR3 extends over 13 amino acids. The CDR3 spells CASSKDRQETQYF. CDR3 sequence (DNA): TGTGCCAGCAGCAAAGACAGGCAAGAGACCCAGTACTTC.

The CDR3 region is CAISESLSGELFF. CDR3 in DNA: TGTGCCATCAGTGAGTCTTTATCCGGGGAGCTGTTTTTT. The chain couples TRBV10-3 to TRBJ2-2; D not certain. The CDR3 covers 13 residues. Trimming took 0 bases from V and 6 from J, leaving 5 bases between them. CDR1 is ENHRY, CDR2 SYGVKD, per germline.

In this sample, this clonotype turned up many times. The gene calls are TRBV5-1 and TRBJ2-2; 8 positions match TRBD1. Germline-derived CDR1 and CDR2 are SGHRS and YFSETQ. Unmatched junction bases numbered 6, after V lost 4 bases and J lost 4 bases. This CDR3 is 15 amino acids long. The CDR3 spells CASSAGQAGTGELFF. The CDR3 DNA sequence: TGCGCCAGCAGCGCGGGACAGGCGGGCACCGGGGAGCTGTTTTTT. Full variable domain (missing parts from reference TRBV5-1 and TRBJ2-2): KAGVTQTPRYLIKTRGQQVTLSCSPISGHRSVSWYQQTPGQGLQFLFEYFSETQRNKGNFPGRFSGRQFSNSRSEMNVSTLELGDSALYLCASSAGQAGTGELFFGEGSRLTVL.